The 21 T cell receptor beta chains reported below all come from one sample, sequenced in a study of control samples from healthy donors and cancer patients. Using immunoSEQ multiplex PCR, the repertoire was profiled, and TCRdb retains in-frame clones only, with some absent. The sample records 170,000 or so clones, 85% to 95% being singletons. The sequencing sample was made of blood. The receptors derive from a woman between 40 and 50 years old in good health.

This sequence joins TRBV29-1 and TRBJ1-4; no definite D call. V shed 4 bases and J shed 7 bases, with 16 bases lying between them. Per the germline V gene, CDR1 is SQVTM and CDR2 is ANQGSEA. There are 14 residues in the CDR3. The CDR3 is CSVVPREGGEKLFF. The CDR3 coding sequence is TGCAGCGTTGTTCCGAGGGAGGGTGGTGAAAAACTGTTTTTT.

V and J are TRBV30 and TRBJ1-1; D is perhaps TRBD1 (6 bases). V was clipped by 1 base and J by 4 bases, with 13 bases between them. Germline V gene lookup returns CDR1 GTSNPN and CDR2 SVGIG (reference sequence). The CDR3 is 14 amino acids. CDR3 in amino acids: CAWSGDNGGTEAFF. The DNA of the CDR3 is TGTGCCTGGAGTGGGGACAACGGGGGCACTGAAGCTTTCTTT.

The chain links TRBV7-2 to TRBJ2-5; 9 bases are a match to TRBD2. Germline V gives CDR1 SGHTA, CDR2 FQGNSA. The CDR3 length is 14 residues. V lost 5 bases, J lost 4 bases, and 5 bases stayed unmatched. In DNA, the CDR3 is TGTGCCAGCAGCCAGGGACTAGCTGTAGAGACCCAGTACTTC. This encodes CASSQGLAVETQYF.

This rearrangement joins TRBV13 to TRBJ2-4; tentatively, D is TRBD2 (7 bases). V lost 2 bases to trimming and J lost 8 bases, with 25 bases between them. Germline V gene data show CDR1 as PRHDT and CDR2 as FYEKMQ (reference sequence). This CDR3 has 18 amino acids. CDR3 nucleotide sequence: TGTGCCAGCAGCTTATCAGGGGAGGGCCACCCAAAAAGGGACATTCAGTACTTC. Translation: CASSLSGEGHPKRDIQYF.

The V call is TRBV18, the J call TRBJ1-4; the D is unclear. V was shortened by 3 bases and J by 0 bases, with 8 bases between the two germline ends. The CDR3 is made up of 15 amino acids. Per germline, CDR1 KGHSH and CDR2 LQKENI. The CDR3 nucleotides read TGTGCCAGCTCACCCATCGTGGCAACTAATGAAAAACTGTTTTTT. This encodes CASSPIVATNEKLFF.

The V call is TRBV10-3, the J call TRBJ1-2; unclear D gene. CDR1 and CDR2 (germline): ENHRY, SYGVKD. The CDR3 extends over 16 amino acids. Deletions cut 0 bases from V and 0 bases from J, with 11 bases between. Here the CDR3 DNA reads TGTGCCATCAGTGAGTCGATGCAGTCCTCTAACTATGGCTACACCTTC. It codes for CAISESMQSSNYGYTF.

This clone was observed at least ten times. The rearrangement joins TRBV5-5 to TRBJ1-2; D is unresolved. Germline CDR1 and CDR2: SGHKS and YYEKEE (reference sequence). This CDR3 has 15 amino acids. Trimming removed 1 base from V and 4 bases from J, with 14 bases in between. Here the CDR3 DNA reads TGTGCCAGCAGCTTGACGGAGAAAACTATCTATGGCTACACCTTC. This encodes CASSLTEKTIYGYTF.

The chain has TRBV9 and TRBJ2-3; unclear D gene. V was cut by 0 bases and J by 4 bases, with 9 bases left in between. Looked up from germline, CDR1 is SGDLS and CDR2 is YYNGEE. CDR3 length: 14 amino acids. The CDR3 sequence is CASSVVAVADTQYF. Written as DNA, the CDR3 is TGTGCCAGCAGCGTAGTGGCTGTCGCAGATACGCAGTATTTT.

This chain joins TRBV5-1 and TRBJ2-3, with a weak D call TRBD1 (6 bases). CDR1 and CDR2 from the germline V gene are SGHRS and YFSETQ. The CDR3 has 16 residues. V was pared by 0 bases and J by 1 base, with 12 bases between. The CDR3 DNA follows: TGCGCCAGCAGCTTGGCCCCAAGACAGGGCACAGATACGCAGTATTTT. Its protein is CASSLAPRQGTDTQYF. Variable domain in full (rest from reference TRBV5-1 and TRBJ2-3): KAGVTQTPRYLIKTRGQQVTLSCSPISGHRSVSWYQQTPGQGLQFLFEYFSETQRNKGNFPGRFSGRQFSNSRSEMNVSTLELGDSALYLCASSLAPRQGTDTQYFGPGTRLTVL.

The chain couples TRBV11-3 to TRBJ2-5, with D unclear. The germline gives CDR1 SGHNT, CDR2 YENEEA. This CDR3 has 13 residues. Trimming cost V 1 base and J 1 base, with 4 bases left between them. The CDR3 region is CASSLGGQETQYF. As DNA, the CDR3 is TGTGCCAGCAGCTTAGGAGGCCAAGAGACCCAGTACTTC.

The chain uses TRBV7-6 and TRBJ1-2; 12 positions agree with TRBD1. The V gene end was trimmed by 4 bases and the J gene end by 4 bases; junction bases not matched to a gene: 4. CDR1 is SGHVS and CDR2 is FNYEAQ in the germline V gene. The CDR3 runs 15 residues. CDR3 DNA: TGTGCCAGCAGCTACTCGGGACAGGGGGCCTATGGCTACACCTTC. Its translation is CASSYSGQGAYGYTF.

The rearrangement uses TRBV6-2 or TRBV6-3 and TRBJ1-5; D remains ambiguous. CDR3 size: 14 residues. Germline V gives CDR1 MNHEY, CDR2 SVGEGT. V was clipped by 6 bases and J by 3 bases, with 12 bases between them. The CDR3 DNA sequence: TGTGCCAGCAGCCAATCACACCACAATCAGCCCCAGCATTTT. It encodes CASSQSHHNQPQHF.

The chain uses TRBV7-2 and TRBJ1-5; tentative D call: TRBD1 (6 bases). The CDR3 runs 15 residues. Trimming shortened V by 0 bases and J by 5 bases, and 11 bases separated the two germline ends. In germline, CDR1 is SGHTA, CDR2 FQGNSA. CDR3 nucleotide sequence: TGTGCCAGCAGCTTAGCGTTGGGGGCCGATCAGCCCCAGCATTTT. Encoded protein: CASSLALGADQPQHF.

The chain is built from TRBV5-6 and TRBJ2-7; TRBD1 matches at 7 bases. With 3 bases clipped from V and 3 bases from J, the junction kept 3 bases outside the gene matches. This CDR3 region has 13 residues. Germline CDR1 SGHDT, CDR2 YYEEEE. CDR3 sequence (DNA): TGTGCCAGCAGCTCGGGACAGAACTACGAGCAGTACTTC. Protein product: CASSSGQNYEQYF. Supplemented by reference TRBV5-6 and TRBJ2-7, the full variable domain reads DAGVTQSPTHLIKTRGQQVTLRCSPKSGHDTVSWYQQALGQGPQFIFQYYEEEERQRGNFPDRFSGHQFPNYSSELNVNALLLGDSALYLCASSSGQNYEQYFGPGTRLTVT.

This rearrangement joins TRBV16 to TRBJ1-3; D remains ambiguous. V lost 0 bases and J lost 0, with 6 bases in between. Germline V gene lookup returns CDR1 KGHSY and CDR2 FQNENV. This CDR3 has 15 residues. For the CDR3, the DNA is TGTGCCAGCAGCCAATCGATTATCTCTGGAAACACCATATATTTT. Protein: CASSQSIISGNTIYF.

This sequence joins TRBV5-1 and TRBJ2-3; D gene unclear. There are 12 residues in the CDR3. V dropped 0 bases and J dropped 6 bases, with 5 bases sitting between them. The germline V gene has CDR1 SGHRS and CDR2 YFSETQ. In DNA form, the CDR3 reads TGCGCCAGCAGCTTGGCTAGGGATACGCAGTATTTT. Encoded protein: CASSLARDTQYF.

In this sample, this clone turned up once. V and J are TRBV7-7 and TRBJ1-1, with no clear D. CDR3 length: 13 residues. The V end lost 5 bases, the J end lost 4 bases, and 11 bases lay between the germline ends. CDR1 and CDR2 (germline): SSHAT, FNYEAQ (reference sequence). This chain's CDR3 is CASSPGEGTEAFF. CDR3 nucleotides: TGTGCCAGCAGCCCTGGGGAGGGCACTGAAGCTTTCTTT.

J is TRBJ1-5 and V is TRBV12-3 or TRBV12-4; no reliable D call. This CDR3 contains 11 residues. V lost 6 bases, J lost 11 bases, and 11 bases lay in between. CDR3 region: CASSEGVAQHF. The DNA of the CDR3 is TGTGCCAGCAGCGAAGGCGTGGCCCAGCATTTT.

This chain uses TRBV6-5 with TRBJ1-1; the D is unclear. V lost 8 bases to trimming and J lost 3 bases, with 10 bases between them. The CDR3 loop spans 12 amino acids. Germline values: CDR1 MNHEY, CDR2 SVGAGI. The CDR3 sequence is CASALQDTEAFF. The CDR3 DNA reads as TGTGCCAGCGCTCTGCAGGACACTGAAGCTTTCTTT.

This sequence joins TRBV3-1 (or the pseudogene TRBV3-2) and TRBJ1-6, with 12 bases identical to TRBD1. V lost 3 bases, J lost 0 bases, and 9 bases stayed unmatched. From germline, CDR1 is LGHDT and CDR2 YNNKEL (reference sequence). The CDR3 length is 20 residues. The CDR3 region is CASSQGDRGPKRSYNSPLHF. Here the CDR3 DNA reads TGTGCCAGCAGCCAGGGGGACAGGGGGCCGAAACGCTCCTATAATTCACCCCTCCACTTT.

The chain carries TRBV7-2 and TRBJ1-4, with 10 positions matching TRBD1. V gave up 2 bases and J gave up 8 bases; unmatched junction bases: 8. CDR3 size: 16 residues. In germline, CDR1 is SGHTA, CDR2 FQGNSA. CDR3 sequence: CASSLLGTGEGEKLFF. CDR3 DNA: TGTGCCAGCAGCTTACTGGGGACAGGGGAGGGCGAAAAACTGTTTTTT.